The present entry profiles one TCR beta chain with its context. This entry comes from a study of cytomegalovirus exposure and HLA in healthy donors. PCR amplification relied on 60 Vbeta primers (plus 13 Jbeta primers). Sequencing used immunoSEQ multiplex PCR; TCRdb keeps in-frame clones, though not all of them. The data show some 65,000 clones, 60% to 80% seen once. Losses at the gene ends were 6 bases for V and 9 bases for J; bases not matched to a gene: 6. CDR1 and CDR2 from the germline V gene are MNHNS and SASEGT. The CDR3 contains 13 residues. This chain joins TRBV6-1 and TRBJ1-1; TRBD1 aligns across 11 bases. Sequenced: PBMCs. The source of this sequence is a young man in good health and CMV-seronegative. The CDR3 reads CASREGQGVKAFF. For the CDR3, the DNA is TGTGCCAGCAGGGAGGGACAGGGGGTGAAAGCTTTCTTT.